This TCR beta chain was documented in a study of control samples from healthy donors and cancer patients. Here immunoSEQ multiplex PCR was the method, and the copy in TCRdb shows in-frame clones only, minus some. This table has 230,000 or so clones, around 94% appearing once. The CDR3 runs 14 residues. Trimming stripped 2 bases from V and 4 bases from J, with 12 bases between. Germline V gene data show CDR1 as SGHRS and CDR2 as YFSETQ. Sequenced sample: blood. The source of this sequence is a man in his fifties in good health. The J gene is TRBJ1-1, the V gene TRBV5-1, with no clear D. CDR3 nucleotide sequence: TGCGCCAGCAGCTTCGGGAGGGCAGGCACTGAAGCTTTCTTT. Translation gives CASSFGRAGTEAFF.